A selection of T cell receptor beta chains follows, all from one sample in a study of T cells after somatic rescue of genetic block. Assay: immunoSEQ multiplex PCR; the TCRdb copy retains only in-frame clones and omits some. The sample carries roughly 13,000 clones, more than 65% recorded once. Specimen: peripheral blood mononuclear cells (PBMCs). The receptors come from a boy younger than 18. Both conserved end residues are part of each CDR3. Each record gives: CDR3 length, D gene, clone size, J gene, V gene, CDR3 DNA, CDR3 protein. The D gene is left open where the match is weak. Clone size is shown for a subset of rows, as once, few, many or a class of expanded clone.

len: 15
d_gene: -
abundance: -
j_gene: TRBJ2-2
v_gene: TRBV7-2
CDR3nt: TGTGCCAGCAGCTTAGGACAGACGAACACCGGGGAGCTGTTTTTT
CDR3aa: CASSLGQTNTGELFF

len: 12
d_gene: -
abundance: -
j_gene: TRBJ2-1
v_gene: TRBV5-1
CDR3nt: TGCGCCAGCAGCTCGGGGAAAAATGAGCAGTTCTTC
CDR3aa: CASSSGKNEQFF

len: 13
d_gene: -
abundance: few
j_gene: TRBJ1-1
v_gene: TRBV30
CDR3nt: TGTGCCTGGAGTGTATTTCAGAACACTGAAGCTTTCTTT
CDR3aa: CAWSVFQNTEAFF

len: 13
d_gene: TRBD2
abundance: -
j_gene: TRBJ2-7
v_gene: TRBV10-1
CDR3nt: TGCGCCAGCAGTGGCTCTCTAGCGGGCCGTCAGTACTTC
CDR3aa: CASSGSLAGRQYF

len: 13
d_gene: -
abundance: -
j_gene: TRBJ1-6
v_gene: TRBV7-9
CDR3nt: TGTGCCAGCAGCTTAGGAGTCGGGGGCACCCTCCACTTT
CDR3aa: CASSLGVGGTLHF

len: 14
d_gene: -
abundance: -
j_gene: TRBJ1-5
v_gene: TRBV30
CDR3nt: TGTGCCTGGAGCCAGGTTTATAGCAATCAGCCCCAGCATTTT
CDR3aa: CAWSQVYSNQPQHF

len: 13
d_gene: -
abundance: -
j_gene: TRBJ1-2
v_gene: TRBV13
CDR3nt: TGTGCCAGCAGCTCACAGCGCTTCTATGGCTACACCTTC
CDR3aa: CASSSQRFYGYTF

len: 14
d_gene: TRBD1
abundance: few
j_gene: TRBJ1-2
v_gene: TRBV19
CDR3nt: TGTGCCAGTAGTTCACCGGGACAGGCTAATGGCTACACCTTC
CDR3aa: CASSSPGQANGYTF

len: 18
d_gene: -
abundance: -
j_gene: TRBJ1-5
v_gene: TRBV5-8
CDR3nt: TGTGCCAGCAGCTTGAGAGTCGGCAGACGTCTTAGCAATCAGCCCCAGCATTTT
CDR3aa: CASSLRVGRRLSNQPQHF

len: 23
d_gene: TRBD2
abundance: -
j_gene: TRBJ2-1
v_gene: TRBV27
CDR3nt: TGTGCCAGCAGCTATTATCCCCCTTTCCCGGGACTAGCGGGAGAGGGAACCTACAATGAGCAGTTCTTC
CDR3aa: CASSYYPPFPGLAGEGTYNEQFF

len: 13
d_gene: -
abundance: -
j_gene: TRBJ1-1
v_gene: TRBV11-2
CDR3nt: TGTGCCAGCAGCTTCTCCGGGAACACTGAAGCTTTCTTT
CDR3aa: CASSFSGNTEAFF

len: 15
d_gene: TRBD1
abundance: -
j_gene: TRBJ2-5
v_gene: TRBV19
CDR3nt: TGTGCCAGTAGGCTAAGGGGGACAGATAAAGAGACCCAGTACTTC
CDR3aa: CASRLRGTDKETQYF

len: 16
d_gene: TRBD1
abundance: -
j_gene: TRBJ1-6
v_gene: TRBV5-6
CDR3nt: TGTGCCAGCAGCTCCGGGACAGGGGCCTATAATTCACCCCTCCACTTT
CDR3aa: CASSSGTGAYNSPLHF

len: 11
d_gene: -
abundance: -
j_gene: TRBJ2-1
v_gene: TRBV7-9
CDR3nt: TGTGCCAGCAGCTTAAACAATGAGCAGTTCTTC
CDR3aa: CASSLNNEQFF

len: 15
d_gene: TRBD1
abundance: -
j_gene: TRBJ1-4
v_gene: TRBV5-6
CDR3nt: TGTGCCAGCAGCTTCCGGGACAGGGGAAGAGAAAAACTGTTTTTT
CDR3aa: CASSFRDRGREKLFF

len: 17
d_gene: TRBD2
abundance: -
j_gene: TRBJ2-1
v_gene: TRBV5-1
CDR3nt: TGCGCCAGCAGCTTTAAAAGGACTAGCGGGATCCACAATGAGCAGTTCTTC
CDR3aa: CASSFKRTSGIHNEQFF

len: 11
d_gene: -
abundance: -
j_gene: TRBJ2-7
v_gene: TRBV29-1
CDR3nt: TGCAGCGTTGAAGACAGGGTTGAGCAGTACTTC
CDR3aa: CSVEDRVEQYF

len: 15
d_gene: -
abundance: -
j_gene: TRBJ2-3
v_gene: TRBV5-1
CDR3nt: TGCGCCAGCAGCTTGGCCCAACCGGGCGGGGATACGCAGTATTTT
CDR3aa: CASSLAQPGGDTQYF

len: 13
d_gene: -
abundance: -
j_gene: TRBJ1-2
v_gene: TRBV4-1
CDR3nt: TGCGCCAGCAGCCTCCAACCGGTTCATGGCTACACCTTC
CDR3aa: CASSLQPVHGYTF

len: 15
d_gene: -
abundance: medium-sized
j_gene: TRBJ1-2
v_gene: TRBV7-6
CDR3nt: TGTGCCAGCAGCTTAGCTCTAGGGGGAACCTATGGCTACACCTTC
CDR3aa: CASSLALGGTYGYTF

len: 11
d_gene: -
abundance: -
j_gene: TRBJ2-7
v_gene: TRBV20-1
CDR3nt: TGCAGTGCTAGAAAGGGCTACGAGCAGTACTTC
CDR3aa: CSARKGYEQYF

len: 13
d_gene: -
abundance: -
j_gene: TRBJ2-5
v_gene: TRBV10-3
CDR3nt: TGTGCCATCAGCTATACAGGGTCGGAGACCCAGTACTTC
CDR3aa: CAISYTGSETQYF

len: 15
d_gene: TRBD1
abundance: -
j_gene: TRBJ1-1
v_gene: TRBV29-1
CDR3nt: TGCAGCGTTGAAGATGTAGGGGGCGCGAACACTGAAGCTTTCTTT
CDR3aa: CSVEDVGGANTEAFF

len: 18
d_gene: TRBD2
abundance: -
j_gene: TRBJ2-5
v_gene: TRBV7-3
CDR3nt: TGTGCCAGCAGCTTAAGCCGGGCTAGCGGGGGGGCGGAAGAGACCCAGTACTTC
CDR3aa: CASSLSRASGGAEETQYF

len: 15
d_gene: -
abundance: -
j_gene: TRBJ1-3
v_gene: TRBV28
CDR3nt: TGTGCCAGCAGTGAGAGGAGGGGATCTGGAAACACCATATATTTT
CDR3aa: CASSERRGSGNTIYF

len: 13
d_gene: TRBD1
abundance: -
j_gene: TRBJ2-3
v_gene: TRBV19
CDR3nt: TGTGCCAGTAAGAGACAGGGGGCAGATACGCAGTATTTT
CDR3aa: CASKRQGADTQYF

len: 15
d_gene: TRBD1
abundance: once
j_gene: TRBJ1-2
v_gene: TRBV5-6
CDR3nt: TGTGCCAGCAGCTTCCGGGACAGCGGGAGCTATGGCTACACCTTC
CDR3aa: CASSFRDSGSYGYTF

len: 17
d_gene: -
abundance: -
j_gene: TRBJ1-1
v_gene: TRBV13
CDR3nt: TGTGCCAGCAGCTTACTCTATTTCCGGACAGTGAACACTGAAGCTTTCTTT
CDR3aa: CASSLLYFRTVNTEAFF